This T cell receptor beta chain was sequenced in a study of molecular identifiers for immune sequencing clone quantification. Whole-study findings and limits: A single cell's spiked Jurkat TCR RNA was reportedly detectable among roughly 920,000 naive cells. Clonotypes surpassing 20 RNA copies contained over 99% of effector molecules, versus under 1% in naive cells.

This clonotype was counted many times. Its specificity is not known. TCRdb independently ran MiXCR on the PCR reads; one entry per CDR3 protein. Of around 65,000 distinct CDR3 sequences listed, about 18% are singletons. The germline gives CDR1 MGHRA, CDR2 YSYEKL. Trimming removed 1 base from V and 1 base from J; junction bases left unmatched: 5. This CDR3 is built from 16 residues. The origin of this receptor is a human donor in good health. Some libraries in this study had Jurkat cell RNA spiked in. The chain carries TRBV4-1 and TRBJ2-7; TRBD1 matches at 9 bases. Input material: naive CD8+ T cells from blood, with Jurkat cell RNA spiked in. The sample's subset: FACS-sorted CD8+CD4-CCR7+CD45RA+ naive T cells. The CDR3 spells CASSQVEDRGSYEQYF. The CDR3, as DNA: TGCGCCAGCAGCCAAGTTGAGGACAGGGGTTCCTACGAGCAGTACTTC.